The clone carrying this T cell receptor (beta chain) was picked up one time. The data stem from a study of blood T cell repertoires in COVID-19. Study details: PBMCs, B-cell-depleted T cells, or T cells provided the cDNA or gDNA that made up the material.

Authors' data handling: Amplifying reference gene primers gave estimates of nucleated cell counts. Sequencing was performed with immunoSEQ multiplex PCR; in TCRdb, only in-frame clones are kept and a portion is missing. The V and J calls and clone size come from that table; D and trimming were worked out from the DNA. In the table there are about 270,000 clones, around 89% of which are singletons. The CDR3 has 15 residues. Trimming cost V 5 bases and J 1 base; bases outside gene matches: 3. Germline CDR1 MDHEN, CDR2 SYDVKM. The origin of this receptor is a woman aged 40 to 55 with acute COVID-19. Sequencing input: PBMCs or T cells enriched from blood (not recorded which). This chain connects TRBV28 to TRBJ2-3, with 10 positions matching TRBD2. CDR3 sequence: CASSEREGGTDTQYF. The CDR3 nucleotides read TGTGCCAGCAGTGAGCGGGAGGGTGGCACAGATACGCAGTATTTT.